The TCR beta chain described here comes from a study of CD8 T cells in ankylosing spondylitis. Study-wide findings and caveats: CD8+ disease-linked clones were present at relatively low frequencies in blood. Seemingly characteristic of ankylosing spondylitis blood was a TCR beta motif consisting of under 10 highly homologous variants. Reportedly, matched ankylosing spondylitis synovial fluid was significantly enriched for disease-linked clones.

Looked up from germline, CDR1 is MNHEY and CDR2 is SVGAGI. With 1 base removed from V and 4 bases from J, the gap between germline ends came to 10 bases. CDR3 size: 14 residues. MiXCR, run by TCRdb on the 5' RACE reads, gives a single entry per CDR3 protein. This table holds around 540,000 distinct CDR3 sequences, 12% found once. As concerns this clonotype: No antigen is known for it.

The TCR comes from a male donor with ankylosing spondylitis. The chain combines TRBV6-5 with TRBJ2-5; maybe TRBD1 (7 bases). Sequencing used blood, either unsorted or a sorted T cell fraction (not recorded which). The CDR3 DNA sequence: TGTGCCAGCAGTTACTACAGGGGAGGAGAGACCCAGTACTTC. It specifies CASSYYRGGETQYF.